This T cell receptor beta chain was captured by sequencing in a study of response to subunit inactivated influenza vaccine. Findings and caveats of the study: Authors suggested seasonal influenza vaccinations each recruit few new T cells.

The V gene's germline CDR1 is KGHSH and CDR2 LQKENI. V shed 8 bases and J shed 0 bases, with 15 bases lying between them. The CDR3 has 15 amino acids. For this clonotype: Its cognate antigen is unknown.

TCRdb called the RT-PCR reads again in MiXCR, with one record for every CDR3 protein. The sample includes 300,000 to 350,000 distinct CDR3 sequences, roughly 20% of them seen just once. The sequenced sample was PBMCs from blood, obtained roughly 20 months after vaccination. The clonotype originates from a man between 50 and 70 years old who received an inactivated influenza vaccine. This chain uses TRBV18 with TRBJ2-3; D is tentatively TRBD1 or TRBD2 (5 bases each). The CDR3 here is CASAGDGTSTDTQYF. The CDR3 coding sequence is TGTGCCAGCGCCGGGGACGGAACTAGCACAGATACGCAGTATTTT. The variable domain in full, completed from reference TRBV18 and TRBJ2-3, reads NAGVMQNPRHLVRRRGQEARLRCSPMKGHSHVYWYRQLPEEGLKFMVYLQKENIIDESGMPKERFSAEFPKEGPSILRIQQVVRGDSAAYFCASAGDGTSTDTQYFGPGTRLTVL.